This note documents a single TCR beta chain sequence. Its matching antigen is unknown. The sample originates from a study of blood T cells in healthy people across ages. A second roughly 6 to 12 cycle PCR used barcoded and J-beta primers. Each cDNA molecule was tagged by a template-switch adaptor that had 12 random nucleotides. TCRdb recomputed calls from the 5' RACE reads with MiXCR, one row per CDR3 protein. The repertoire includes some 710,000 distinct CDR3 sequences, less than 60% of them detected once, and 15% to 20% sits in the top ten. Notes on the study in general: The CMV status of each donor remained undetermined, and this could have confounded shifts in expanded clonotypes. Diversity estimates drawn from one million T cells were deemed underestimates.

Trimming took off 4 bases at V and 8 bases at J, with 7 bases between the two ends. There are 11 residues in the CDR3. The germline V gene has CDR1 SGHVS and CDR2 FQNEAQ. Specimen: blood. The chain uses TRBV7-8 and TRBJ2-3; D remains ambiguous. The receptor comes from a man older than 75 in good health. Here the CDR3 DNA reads TGTGCCAGCAGCTCTACTTCTACGCAGTATTTT. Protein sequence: CASSSTSTQYF.